Following are 7 T cell receptor beta chains from one sample sequenced in a study of human T cells and chemical hapten exposure. Time point in this sample: patch test 1, 2 weeks after DPC sensitization. This sample's treatment: therapeutic diphenylcyclopropenone sensitization with weekly scalp DPC. TCRdb reprocessed the RACE reads via MiXCR and lists one record per CDR3 protein. The data contain about 120,000 distinct CDR3 sequences, over 10% of them seen just once; the ten biggest clones take up more than 1.3%. The source material was whole blood, sampled in connection with sensitization to the hapten diphenylcyclopropenone (DPC). The origin of the receptors is a woman aged 50 to 60 with alopecia areata. Some clones in this sample may be carry-over from other donors' samples.

Many counts were recorded for this clonotype. The gene calls are TRBV29-1 and TRBJ1-1, with D perhaps TRBD1 (5 bases). This CDR3 region has 13 residues. CDR1 is SQVTM and CDR2 is ANQGSEA in the germline V gene. The V end was cut by 6 bases, the J end by 2 bases, with 13 bases between. CDR3 in DNA: TGCAGCGTGGAGGGGCAGGAAAACACTGAAGCTTTCTTT. Translating it yields CSVEGQENTEAFF.

The chain joins TRBV6-6 to TRBJ1-5; 7 bases are shared with TRBD1. Germline V gives CDR1 MNHNY, CDR2 SVGAGI (reference sequence). The CDR3 sequence is 13 residues long. Trimming cost V 11 bases and J 0 bases; bases outside gene matches: 4. The CDR3 sequence: CAGSGGSNQPQHF. In DNA, the CDR3 is TGTGCCGGGTCAGGGGGTAGCAATCAGCCCCAGCATTTT.

The rearrangement uses TRBV27 and TRBJ2-6, with 9 bases that match TRBD1. The CDR3 sequence is 16 residues long. After removal of 7 bases from V and 3 bases from J, the junction contained 7 bases not matched to a gene. The germline gives CDR1 MNHEY, CDR2 SMNVEV (reference sequence). The CDR3 spells CASKIQGANGANVLTF. The CDR3 region has the DNA TGTGCCAGCAAGATACAGGGGGCTAATGGGGCCAACGTCCTGACTTTC.

The J gene is TRBJ1-2, the V gene TRBV28; the D gene is possibly TRBD1 (5 bases). Germline V gene sequence: CDR1 MDHEN, CDR2 SYDVKM. The CDR3 covers 13 residues. The V end was cut by 8 bases, the J end by 2 bases, with 12 bases between. The CDR3 is CASLDSINYGYTF. The DNA of the CDR3 is TGTGCCAGCCTTGACAGCATCAACTATGGCTACACCTTC.

This clonotype was observed at least ten times. The CDR3 coding sequence is TGTGCCAGCTCACCACGTTATAGCACAGATACGCAGTATTTT. This translates into CASSPRYSTDTQYF. The chain combines TRBV18 with TRBJ2-3; no clear D gene. Germline V gives CDR1 KGHSH, CDR2 LQKENI. The CDR3 has 14 residues. V was shortened by 1 base and J by 0 bases, with 5 bases between the two germline ends.

V and J are TRBV6-6 and TRBJ2-7; D not resolved. The CDR3 has 15 residues. Trimming shortened V by 5 bases and J by 2 bases, and 16 bases separated the two germline ends. CDR1 and CDR2 (germline): MNHNY, SVGAGI (reference sequence). CDR3 region: CASSDPGMSPYEQYF. CDR3 in DNA: TGTGCCAGCAGTGACCCGGGTATGAGCCCCTACGAGCAGTACTTC.

The chain uses TRBV20-1 and TRBJ2-5, with TRBD2 matching over 9 bases. Germline values: CDR1 DFQATT, CDR2 SNEGSKA (reference sequence). V lost 6 bases, J lost 4 bases, and 12 bases stayed unmatched. The CDR3 covers 15 residues. In DNA, the CDR3 is TGCAGTGCCCTGGGCGCTAGCGGGACTCGAGAGACCCAGTACTTC. It yields the protein CSALGASGTRETQYF.